This entry is about one T cell receptor beta chain. Authors' analysis steps: The assay estimated nucleated cells by amplifying reference gene primers. Clones were sequenced by immunoSEQ multiplex PCR, and TCRdb holds only the in-frame ones, with some missing. That table supplies the V and J calls and clone size; D and trimming were determined from the DNA. The sample records approximately 86,000 clones, nearly 90% being singletons. These data originate in a study of blood T cell repertoires in COVID-19. Study background: Spain, Italy and the United States supplied samples that represented acute and convalescent COVID-19. Sources were T cells, B-cell-depleted T cells, or PBMCs; the material itself was cDNA or gDNA.

CDR3 length equals 12 residues. Trimming cost V 0 bases and J 8 bases; bases outside gene matches: 1. Germline CDR1 is SQVTM and CDR2 is ANQGSEA. The specimen sequenced was peripheral blood. The chain links TRBV29-1 to TRBJ1-2; 9 bases fit TRBD1. This sequence was found in a man between 50 and 59 years old with acute or convalescent COVID-19. The CDR3 DNA reads TGCAGCGTTGAAGATACAGGGGGCGGCTACACCTTC. Amino acids: CSVEDTGGGYTF.